The 27 T cell receptor beta chains below come from one sample, sequenced in a study of T cell changes during pregnancy in multiple sclerosis. Sequenced by immunoSEQ multiplex PCR; TCRdb stores in-frame clones only, minus some. The sample holds around 60,000 clones, roughly 89% seen once. The material sequenced was peripheral blood, taken in the second trimester of pregnancy. Receptors were obtained from a female donor with multiple sclerosis, enrolled in a pregnancy study.

The chain carries TRBV7-2 and TRBJ2-7; 7 bases are shared with TRBD2. The V gene end was trimmed by 2 bases and the J gene end by 6 bases; junction bases not matched to a gene: 1. The length of the CDR3 is 12 residues. Germline CDR1 reads SGHTA; CDR2 reads FQGNSA. CDR3 loop: CASSLRLAEQYF. The CDR3 region has the DNA TGTGCCAGCAGCTTAAGACTAGCCGAGCAGTACTTC.

The CDR3 region has the DNA TGTGCCAGCCGAATTCAGATAAACCATGGCTACACCTTC. Translating it yields CASRIQINHGYTF. V usage is TRBV6-1 and J usage is TRBJ1-2; D is unclear. The length of the CDR3 is 13 residues. The germline V gene has CDR1 MNHNS and CDR2 SASEGT. The ends were cut back, 8 bases at V and 6 bases at J, with 16 bases in the middle.

This clone occurred once. V and J are TRBV13 and TRBJ1-1; D is perhaps TRBD1 (6 bases). The CDR3 runs to 15 residues. The V gene lost 3 bases and the J gene lost 5 bases, with 16 bases spanning the gap. Germline CDR1 and CDR2: PRHDT and FYEKMQ (reference sequence). The CDR3 bases are TGTGCCAGCAGCTTCCCAGGGGAGAGTAGAACTGAAGCTTTCTTT. It encodes CASSFPGESRTEAFF. The full variable domain, completed using reference TRBV13 and TRBJ1-1, is AAGVIQSPRHLIKEKRETATLKCYPIPRHDTVYWYQQGPGQDPQFLISFYEKMQSDKGSIPDRFSAQQFSDYHSELNMSSLELGDSALYFCASSFPGESRTEAFFGQGTRLTVV.

The CDR3 sequence: CASGTDYNEQFF. Written as DNA, the CDR3 is TGTGCCAGCGGGACAGACTACAATGAGCAGTTCTTC. The chain recombines TRBV2 with TRBJ2-1; 7 bases align to TRBD1. The CDR3 runs to 12 residues. From germline, CDR1 is SNHLY and CDR2 FYNNEI. Germline trimming cut 8 bases from V and 3 bases from J; bases unmatched to any gene: 1.

As DNA, the CDR3 is TGTGCCAGCAGCCCGAGGGCAGGGACAGGGTCCCACAATGAGCAGTTCTTC. It specifies CASSPRAGTGSHNEQFF. V is TRBV28 and J is TRBJ2-1; 9 nucleotides align to TRBD1. The length of the CDR3 is 17 residues. The V and J ends lost 6 bases and 5 bases, in that order; junction bases with no gene match: 14. Germline CDR1 is MDHEN and CDR2 is SYDVKM. The full variable domain, rest sourced from reference TRBV28 and TRBJ2-1, is DVKVTQSSRYLVKRTGEKVFLECVQDMDHENMFWYRQDPGLGLRLIYFSYDVKMKEKGDIPEGYSVSREKKERFSLILESASTNQTSMYLCASSPRAGTGSHNEQFFGPGTRLTVL.

The chain is built from TRBV28 and TRBJ2-2, with D possibly being TRBD2 (5 bases). The germline V gene encodes CDR1 MDHEN and CDR2 SYDVKM. V lost 3 bases to trimming and J lost 1 base, with 6 bases between them. This CDR3 spans 14 amino acids. DNA for the CDR3: TGTGCCAGCAGTTTCGGGGAGAACACCGGGGAGCTGTTTTTT. It encodes CASSFGENTGELFF.

By share, this clone ranks as medium-sized (0.01 to 0.1%). The gene calls are TRBV6-1 and TRBJ2-7, with a weak D call TRBD2 (5 bases). The CDR3 runs 15 residues. The V gene lost 2 bases and the J gene lost 3 bases, with 14 bases spanning the gap. The germline CDR1 and CDR2 sequences are MNHNS and SASEGT. The CDR3 bases are TGTGCCAGCAGTGAAATGGTGGGAGAGGGCTACGAGCAGTACTTC. Translation gives CASSEMVGEGYEQYF.

The V and J genes are TRBV13 and TRBJ2-7, with D tentatively TRBD1 (5 bases). CDR3 size: 13 residues. V was shortened by 4 bases and J by 2 bases, with 9 bases between the two germline ends. Germline CDR1 and CDR2: PRHDT and FYEKMQ (reference sequence). The CDR3 is CASSSGSTYEQYF. Here the CDR3 DNA reads TGTGCCAGCAGCTCAGGGTCTACCTACGAGCAGTACTTC.

J is TRBJ2-7 and V is TRBV10-1; 10 bases fit TRBD1. This CDR3 is built from 15 residues. Germline assignment: CDR1 WNHNN and CDR2 SYGVQD (reference sequence). Trimming cost V 3 bases and J 3 bases; bases outside gene matches: 5. CDR3 coding DNA: TGCGCCAGCAGTGAAGACAGGGGGCGAGGCTACGAGCAGTACTTC. It is translated as CASSEDRGRGYEQYF.

V usage is TRBV5-6 and J usage is TRBJ2-5; TRBD2 agrees at 8 bases. V was clipped by 4 bases and J by 5 bases; unmatched bases: 10. The length of the CDR3 is 15 residues. Germline CDR1 is SGHDT and CDR2 is YYEEEE. Written as DNA, the CDR3 is TGTGCCAGCAGCCCCACAAGCGGGAGAACTGAGACCCAGTACTTC. Amino acid sequence: CASSPTSGRTETQYF.

Here the CDR3 DNA reads TGTGCCAGCAGTATCGATCAGCCCCAGCATTTT. It is translated as CASSIDQPQHF. The chain links TRBV2 to TRBJ1-5; no clear D. CDR1 SNHLY and CDR2 FYNNEI come from the germline V gene. The CDR3 sequence is 11 residues long. The V gene lost 5 bases and the J gene lost 5 bases, with 4 bases spanning the gap. The full variable domain, its missing parts supplied by reference TRBV2 and TRBJ1-5, is EPEVTQTPSHQVTQMGQEVILRCVPISNHLYFYWYRQILGQKVEFLVSFYNNEISEKSEIFDDQFSVERPDGSNFTLKIRSTKLEDSAMYFCASSIDQPQHFGDGTRLSIL.

The rearrangement links TRBV13 to TRBJ2-5, with 8 bases identical to TRBD2. Germline CDR1 is PRHDT and CDR2 is FYEKMQ (reference sequence). The CDR3 runs 16 residues. V lost 4 bases to trimming and J lost 2 bases; unmatched junction nucleotides: 9. CDR3 region: CASSSATSELQETQYF. Here the CDR3 DNA reads TGTGCCAGCAGCTCCGCGACTAGCGAACTACAAGAGACCCAGTACTTC.

The V call is TRBV28, the J call TRBJ2-5, with D possibly TRBD2 on 6 matching bases. V was pared by 4 bases and J by 4 bases, with 16 bases between. The CDR3 contains 15 residues. In germline, CDR1 is MDHEN, CDR2 SYDVKM. In DNA, the CDR3 is TGTGCCAGCAGTTCCGGAGGGTCCACCACAGAGACCCAGTACTTC. Amino acid sequence: CASSSGGSTTETQYF.

The rearrangement links TRBV18 to TRBJ2-7, with 15 bases matching TRBD2. Germline CDR1 is KGHSH and CDR2 is LQKENI. The length of the CDR3 is 18 residues. V lost 3 bases to trimming and J lost 7 bases; unmatched junction nucleotides: 13. The CDR3 sequence: CASSPQDPGLAGGREQYF. Written as DNA, the CDR3 is TGTGCCAGCTCACCCCAGGACCCGGGACTAGCGGGAGGCAGGGAGCAGTACTTC.

This chain connects TRBV30 to TRBJ2-2, with D tentatively TRBD1 (6 bases). This CDR3 is built from 13 residues. In germline, CDR1 is GTSNPN, CDR2 SVGIG (reference sequence). The V and J ends lost 3 bases and 4 bases respectively, with 9 bases between them. CDR3 sequence: CAWRTGFTGELFF. DNA of the CDR3: TGTGCCTGGAGGACAGGTTTCACCGGGGAGCTGTTTTTT.

This chain links TRBV9 with TRBJ2-1, with 14 bases fitting TRBD2. CDR1 and CDR2 (germline): SGDLS, YYNGEE. The CDR3 spans 20 residues. After removal of 0 bases from V and 2 bases from J, the junction contained 10 bases not matched to a gene. The CDR3 region is CASSVAGLAGEVPTYNEQFF. CDR3 nucleotides: TGTGCCAGCAGCGTAGCGGGACTAGCGGGAGAAGTGCCAACCTACAATGAGCAGTTCTTC.

The chain is built from TRBV2 and TRBJ1-5, with D tentatively TRBD1 (5 bases). Deletions cut 3 bases from V and 6 bases from J, with 12 bases between. CDR3 size: 14 residues. Germline assignment: CDR1 SNHLY and CDR2 FYNNEI. Written as DNA, the CDR3 is TGTGCCAGCAGTGACGGGGGAACTGCTCAGCCCCAGCATTTT. Amino acids: CASSDGGTAQPQHF.

The rearrangement links TRBV19 to TRBJ2-2; D perhaps matches TRBD1 (6 bases). V was clipped by 6 bases and J by 2 bases, with 13 bases between them. Germline V gene data show CDR1 as LNHDA and CDR2 as SQIVND (reference sequence). The CDR3 loop spans 15 amino acids. The CDR3 here is CASSLDRRNTGELFF. CDR3 coding DNA: TGTGCCAGTAGCCTTGACAGGCGTAACACCGGGGAGCTGTTTTTT.

The V and J genes are TRBV5-1 and TRBJ2-7, with TRBD2 matching over 9 bases. There are 14 residues in the CDR3. J gave up 7 bases and V 3 bases, and 8 bases lay outside the gene matches. CDR1 SGHRS and CDR2 YFSETQ come from the germline V gene. As DNA, the CDR3 is TGCGCCAGCAGCTACCTCGGACTAGCGCGGGAGCAGTACTTC. Translating gives CASSYLGLAREQYF. The full variable domain, its missing parts supplied by reference TRBV5-1 and TRBJ2-7, is KAGVTQTPRYLIKTRGQQVTLSCSPISGHRSVSWYQQTPGQGLQFLFEYFSETQRNKGNFPGRFSGRQFSNSRSEMNVSTLELGDSALYLCASSYLGLAREQYFGPGTRLTVT.

This rearrangement joins TRBV11-2 to TRBJ2-2, with D perhaps matching TRBD2 (5 bases). This CDR3 has 13 amino acids. CDR1 is SGHAT, CDR2 FQNNGV, per germline. With 3 bases removed from V and 5 bases from J, the gap between germline ends came to 7 bases. The CDR3 sequence is CASSFRRTGELFF. CDR3 nucleotides: TGTGCCAGCAGCTTCCGGAGGACCGGGGAGCTGTTTTTT.

The rearrangement joins TRBV19 to TRBJ1-3, with unresolved D. Trimming left V 6 bases short and J 0 bases short, with 12 bases between. This CDR3 is built from 15 residues. The germline gives CDR1 LNHDA, CDR2 SQIVND (reference sequence). As DNA, the CDR3 is TGTGCCAGTAGCCAAGAGGGAAGCTCTGGAAACACCATATATTTT. Encoded protein: CASSQEGSSGNTIYF.

This clone was detected only once. The rearrangement joins TRBV5-1 to TRBJ2-7; 8 positions match TRBD2. After removal of 2 bases from V and 5 bases from J, the junction contained 6 bases not matched to a gene. The germline V gene encodes CDR1 SGHRS and CDR2 YFSETQ. There are 14 residues in the CDR3. CDR3 region: CASSFTGGADEQYF. The CDR3 region has the DNA TGCGCCAGCAGCTTTACCGGGGGGGCCGACGAGCAGTACTTC.

The V call is TRBV5-1, the J call TRBJ2-7; D perhaps matches TRBD2 (6 bases). The germline V gene has CDR1 SGHRS and CDR2 YFSETQ. Trimming removed 0 bases from V and 1 base from J, with 14 bases in between. The CDR3 is made up of 16 amino acids. The CDR3 nucleotides are TGCGCCAGCAGCTTGGTGCGGGGCCCGGAATCCTACGAGCAGTACTTC. Translating it yields CASSLVRGPESYEQYF.

This clone was seen only once. The gene calls are TRBV7-8 and TRBJ1-2; unclear D gene. Germline V gene lookup returns CDR1 SGHVS and CDR2 FQNEAQ. The CDR3 has 12 residues. Trimming took off 4 bases at V and 2 bases at J, with 5 bases between the two ends. The CDR3 is CASSSRNYGYTF. For the CDR3, the DNA is TGTGCCAGCAGCTCTAGGAACTATGGCTACACCTTC.

The genes are TRBV11-2 and TRBJ2-5; 7 bases are shared with TRBD2. The CDR3 sequence is 14 residues long. V shed 1 base and J 5 bases; nucleotides not matched to a gene: 4. Germline V lookup: CDR1 SGHAT, CDR2 FQNNGV. In DNA, the CDR3 is TGTGCCAGCAGCTTAGTCTCAGCGGGGGAGACCCAGTACTTC. Residues: CASSLVSAGETQYF.

The chain combines TRBV7-9 with TRBJ2-7, with 7 bases fitting TRBD1. CDR1 is SEHNR and CDR2 is FQNEAQ in the germline V gene (reference sequence). With 5 bases clipped from V and 2 bases from J, the junction kept 6 bases outside the gene matches. CDR3 length: 14 residues. The CDR3, as DNA: TGTGCCAGCAGCCGTGACAGGGCCACCTACGAGCAGTACTTC. Encoded protein: CASSRDRATYEQYF.

This sequence joins TRBV6-5 and TRBJ2-3, with D unresolved. This CDR3 has 14 amino acids. Germline CDR1 and CDR2: MNHEY and SVGAGI. V dropped 5 bases and J dropped 0 bases, with 9 bases sitting between them. The CDR3 loop reads CASSTTVSTDTQYF. The CDR3, as DNA: TGTGCCAGCAGTACTACGGTTAGCACAGATACGCAGTATTTT.